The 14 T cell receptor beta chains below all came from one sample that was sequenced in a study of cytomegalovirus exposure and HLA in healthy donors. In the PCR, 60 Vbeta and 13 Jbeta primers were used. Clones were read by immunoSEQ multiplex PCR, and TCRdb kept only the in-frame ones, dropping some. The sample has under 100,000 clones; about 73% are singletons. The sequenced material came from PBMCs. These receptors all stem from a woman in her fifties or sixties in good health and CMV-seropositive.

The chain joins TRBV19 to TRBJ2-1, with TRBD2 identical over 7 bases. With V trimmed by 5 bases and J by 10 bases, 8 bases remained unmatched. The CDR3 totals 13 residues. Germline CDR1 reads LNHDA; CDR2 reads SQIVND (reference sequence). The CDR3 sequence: CASSGGGSLEQFF. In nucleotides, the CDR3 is TGTGCCAGTAGTGGGGGAGGGAGTCTGGAGCAGTTCTTC.

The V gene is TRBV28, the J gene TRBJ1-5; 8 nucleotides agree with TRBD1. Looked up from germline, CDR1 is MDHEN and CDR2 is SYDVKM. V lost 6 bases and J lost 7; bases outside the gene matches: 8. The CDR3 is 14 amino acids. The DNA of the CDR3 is TGTGCCAGCAGCCTCCTCCAGGGGGCCCAGCCCCAGCATTTT. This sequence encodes CASSLLQGAQPQHF.

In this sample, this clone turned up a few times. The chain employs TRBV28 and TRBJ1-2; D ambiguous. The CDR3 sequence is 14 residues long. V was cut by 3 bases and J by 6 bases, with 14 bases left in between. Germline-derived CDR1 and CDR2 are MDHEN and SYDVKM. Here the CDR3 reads CASSLDRGSDGYTF. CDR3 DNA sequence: TGTGCCAGCAGTTTGGACCGAGGGAGTGATGGCTACACCTTC.

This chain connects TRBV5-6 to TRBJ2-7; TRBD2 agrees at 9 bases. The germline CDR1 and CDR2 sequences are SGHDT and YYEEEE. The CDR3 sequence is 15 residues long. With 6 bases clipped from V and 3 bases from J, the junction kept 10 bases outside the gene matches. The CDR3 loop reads CASTSVGTSHYEQYF. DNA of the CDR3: TGTGCCAGCACCAGTGTTGGGACTAGCCACTACGAGCAGTACTTC.

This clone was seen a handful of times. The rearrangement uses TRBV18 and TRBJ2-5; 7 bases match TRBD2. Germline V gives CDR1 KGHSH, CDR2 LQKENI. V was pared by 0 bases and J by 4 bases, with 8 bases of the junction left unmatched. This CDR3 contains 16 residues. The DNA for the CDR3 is TGTGCCAGCTCACCACCGAAGGGGTCGGGGGGAGAGACCCAGTACTTC. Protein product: CASSPPKGSGGETQYF. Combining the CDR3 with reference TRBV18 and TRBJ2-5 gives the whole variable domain NAGVMQNPRHLVRRRGQEARLRCSPMKGHSHVYWYRQLPEEGLKFMVYLQKENIIDESGMPKERFSAEFPKEGPSILRIQQVVRGDSAAYFCASSPPKGSGGETQYFGPGTRLLVL.

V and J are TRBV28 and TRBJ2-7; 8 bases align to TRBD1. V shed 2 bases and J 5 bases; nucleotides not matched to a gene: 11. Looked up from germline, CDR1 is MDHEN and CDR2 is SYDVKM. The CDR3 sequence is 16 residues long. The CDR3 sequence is CASSLGWARGRDEQYF. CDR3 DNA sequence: TGTGCCAGCAGTTTAGGGTGGGCCAGGGGGCGGGACGAGCAGTACTTC.

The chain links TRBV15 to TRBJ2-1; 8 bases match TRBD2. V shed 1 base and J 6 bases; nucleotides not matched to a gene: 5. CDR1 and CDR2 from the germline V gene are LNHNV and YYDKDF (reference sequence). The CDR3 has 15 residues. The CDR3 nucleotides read TGTGCCACCAGCAGAGGGCCAGCGGGAGTCAATGAGCAGTTCTTC. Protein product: CATSRGPAGVNEQFF.

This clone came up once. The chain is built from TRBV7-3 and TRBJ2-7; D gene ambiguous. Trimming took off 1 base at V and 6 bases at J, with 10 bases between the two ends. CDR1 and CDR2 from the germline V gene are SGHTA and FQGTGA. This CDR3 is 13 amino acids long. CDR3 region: CASSLIGGREQYF. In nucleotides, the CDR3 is TGTGCCAGCAGCTTAATAGGTGGGCGCGAGCAGTACTTC.

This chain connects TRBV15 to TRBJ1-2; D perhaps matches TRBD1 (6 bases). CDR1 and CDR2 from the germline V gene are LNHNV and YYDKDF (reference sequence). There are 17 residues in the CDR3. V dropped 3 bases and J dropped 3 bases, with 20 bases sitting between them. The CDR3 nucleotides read TGTGCCACCAGCAGCCACTTAAACAGGGAATCCTACTATGGCTACACCTTC. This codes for CATSSHLNRESYYGYTF.

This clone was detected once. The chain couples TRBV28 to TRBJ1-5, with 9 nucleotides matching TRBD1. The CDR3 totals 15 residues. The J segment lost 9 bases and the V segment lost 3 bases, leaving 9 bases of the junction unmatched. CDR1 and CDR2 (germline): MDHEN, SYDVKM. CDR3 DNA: TGTGCCAGCAGTTTTAGGGGACAGGGAATAATGCCCCAGCATTTT. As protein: CASSFRGQGIMPQHF.

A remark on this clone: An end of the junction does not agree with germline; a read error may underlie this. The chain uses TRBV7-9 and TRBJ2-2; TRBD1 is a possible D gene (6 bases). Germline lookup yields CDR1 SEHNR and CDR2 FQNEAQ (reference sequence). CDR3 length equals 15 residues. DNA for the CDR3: TGTTCCAGCAGCCCAGGGGTTCAGGGGCCCCGGGAGCTGTTTTTT. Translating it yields CSSSPGVQGPRELFF. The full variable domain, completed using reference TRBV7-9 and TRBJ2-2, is DTGVSQNPRHKITKRGQNVTFRCDPISEHNRLYWYRQTLGQGPEFLTYFQNEAQLEKSRLLSDRFSAERPKGSFSTLEIQRTEQGDSAMYLCSSSPGVQGPRELFFGEGSRLTVL.

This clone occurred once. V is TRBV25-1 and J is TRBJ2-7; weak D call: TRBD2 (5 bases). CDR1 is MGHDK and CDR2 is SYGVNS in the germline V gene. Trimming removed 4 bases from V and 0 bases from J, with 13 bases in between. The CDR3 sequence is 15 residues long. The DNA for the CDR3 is TGTGCCAGCAGTGGCGGGCCAAGGAGCTCCTACGAGCAGTACTTC. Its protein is CASSGGPRSSYEQYF.

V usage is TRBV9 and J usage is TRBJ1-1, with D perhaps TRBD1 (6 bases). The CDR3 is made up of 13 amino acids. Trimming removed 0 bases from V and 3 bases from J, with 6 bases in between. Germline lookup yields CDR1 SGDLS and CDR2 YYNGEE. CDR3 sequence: CASSVAGDTEAFF. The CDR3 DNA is TGTGCCAGCAGCGTAGCAGGGGACACTGAAGCTTTCTTT.

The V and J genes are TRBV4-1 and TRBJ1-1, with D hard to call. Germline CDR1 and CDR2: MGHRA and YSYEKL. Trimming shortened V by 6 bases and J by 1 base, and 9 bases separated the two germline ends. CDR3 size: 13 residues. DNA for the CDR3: TGCGCCAGCAGTCCGTCAGGGAACACTGAAGCTTTCTTT. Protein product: CASSPSGNTEAFF.